The 25 T cell receptor beta chains listed next were all sequenced from one sample in a study of vaccination effects on CD4 cells after COVID-19. Profiling relied on immunoSEQ multiplex PCR, and the TCRdb table lists in-frame clones only, not all of them. The sample includes approximately 74,000 clones, approximately 75% of them seen just once. No cognate antigen is known for these TCRs. Expansion with viral peptide pools was applied to antigen-specific CD4+ T cells by the ViraFEST assay prior to sequencing. CD4+ T cells were isolated after around ten days of culture. Nucleocapsid antibody tests were negative, and the vaccine recipients had no prior SARS-CoV-2 infection. Sequencing used CD4+ T cells from PBMCs cultured with HCoV-NL63 spike peptides, obtained before COVID-19 vaccination. Receptors originate from a human donor who received a COVID-19 vaccine.

Of note for this clone: At one boundary the junction diverges from the germline segment, which might be a read error. This chain joins TRBV18 and TRBJ1-2; tentatively, D is TRBD1 (6 bases). This CDR3 comprises 14 residues. Germline CDR1 KGHSH, CDR2 LQKENI. The CDR3 region is CASSPGSYLQGGLF. The CDR3 DNA reads TGTGCCAGCTCACCTGGTAGCTATCTACAGGGCGGCCTCTTC. Based on the CDR3 plus reference TRBV18 and TRBJ1-2, the full variable domain is NAGVMQNPRHLVRRRGQEARLRCSPMKGHSHVYWYRQLPEEGLKFMVYLQKENIIDESGMPKERFSAEFPKEGPSILRIQQVVRGDSAAYFCASSPGSYLQGGLFGSGTRLTVV.

This chain uses TRBV19 with TRBJ2-4, with 8 bases identical to TRBD1. CDR3 length equals 17 residues. Germline V CDR1 and CDR2: LNHDA, SQIVND (reference sequence). Unmatched junction bases numbered 7, after V lost 3 bases and J lost 0 bases. The CDR3, as DNA: TGTGCCAGTAGTATTAACGACAGGGGCTCAGCCAAAAACATTCAGTACTTC. This encodes CASSINDRGSAKNIQYF. Full variable domain (remainder filled in from reference TRBV19 and TRBJ2-4): DGGITQSPKYLFRKEGQNVTLSCEQNLNHDAMYWYRQDPGQGLRLIYYSQIVNDFQKGDIAEGYSVSREKKESFPLTVTSAQKNPTAFYLCASSINDRGSAKNIQYFGAGTRLSVL.

The rearrangement links TRBV27 to TRBJ1-1; D is possibly TRBD1 (5 bases). The length of the CDR3 is 19 residues. The germline V and J ends were trimmed by 2 bases and 1 base, with 23 bases remaining between them. In germline, CDR1 is MNHEY, CDR2 SMNVEV (reference sequence). The DNA for the CDR3 is TGTGCCAGCAGTTTACACAGACAGAGATCCTTTCATGCGAACACTGAAGCTTTCTTT. It yields the protein CASSLHRQRSFHANTEAFF.

There are a few counts of this clone. The V call is TRBV2, the J call TRBJ1-2; D is unresolved. In germline, CDR1 is SNHLY, CDR2 FYNNEI. The CDR3 spans 15 residues. Trimming stripped 2 bases from V and 6 bases from J, with 16 bases between. The CDR3: CASSEHALRADGYTF. CDR3 nucleotide sequence: TGTGCCAGCAGTGAACACGCCTTAAGGGCTGATGGCTACACCTTC.

This chain joins TRBV18 and TRBJ1-6; D gene unclear. The CDR3 spans 13 residues. Germline values: CDR1 KGHSH, CDR2 LQKENI. V gave up 3 bases and J gave up 8 bases, with 8 bases separating them. CDR3 protein: CASSPSADSPLHF. CDR3 sequence (DNA): TGTGCCAGCTCACCTAGCGCGGATTCACCCCTCCACTTT.

This chain connects TRBV7-2 to TRBJ2-5, with 7 bases identical to TRBD1. There are 14 residues in the CDR3. V lost 5 bases, J lost 5 bases, and 8 bases stayed unmatched. CDR1 and CDR2 from the germline V gene are SGHTA and FQGNSA. CDR3 amino acids: CASSPRQGMETQYF. In DNA form, the CDR3 reads TGTGCCAGCAGCCCAAGACAGGGTATGGAGACCCAGTACTTC. Drawing the rest from reference TRBV7-2 and TRBJ2-5, the complete variable domain is GAGVSQSPSNKVTEKGKDVELRCDPISGHTALYWYRQSLGQGLEFLIYFQGNSAPDKSGLPSDRFSAERTGGSVSTLTIQRTQQEDSAVYLCASSPRQGMETQYFGPGTRLLVL.

The chain combines TRBV28 with TRBJ2-1; TRBD1 is a possible D gene (6 bases). Per the germline V gene, CDR1 is MDHEN and CDR2 is SYDVKM. Between the trimmed V and J ends, which lost 4 bases and 8 bases, there was a span of 15 bases. This CDR3 is 14 amino acids long. Here the CDR3 DNA reads TGTGCCAGCAGTTCGCTAGGGGGTCTCGATGAGCAGTTCTTC. Protein product: CASSSLGGLDEQFF.

The rearrangement uses TRBV7-9 and TRBJ2-3, with 10 bases lining up with TRBD1. J lost 4 bases, V lost 5 bases, and 12 bases had no gene match. The germline CDR1 and CDR2 sequences are SEHNR and FQNEAQ (reference sequence). The CDR3 covers 17 residues. CDR3 loop: CASSPQTGGAGADTQYF. In DNA, the CDR3 is TGTGCCAGCAGCCCACAGACAGGGGGCGCAGGAGCAGATACGCAGTATTTT.

This clone was seen only once. The chain carries TRBV5-4 and TRBJ2-7; weak D call: TRBD2 (5 bases). Germline assignment: CDR1 SGHNT and CDR2 YYREEE (reference sequence). The CDR3 has 13 amino acids. The V end was cut by 6 bases, the J end by 6 bases, with 16 bases between. Here the CDR3 reads CASNEPNEGEQYV. CDR3 DNA: TGTGCCAGCAACGAACCGAATGAGGGCGAGCAGTACGTC.

This rearrangement joins TRBV19 to TRBJ2-5, with 8 bases that match TRBD1. The CDR3 extends over 14 amino acids. Trimming removed 5 bases from V and 2 bases from J; junction bases left unmatched: 4. CDR1 and CDR2 from the germline V gene are LNHDA and SQIVND (reference sequence). This chain's CDR3 is CASSSRDRQETQYF. In DNA, the CDR3 is TGTGCCAGTAGTTCCCGGGACAGGCAAGAGACCCAGTACTTC. Using reference TRBV19 and TRBJ2-5 for the parts outside the CDR3, the full variable domain is DGGITQSPKYLFRKEGQNVTLSCEQNLNHDAMYWYRQDPGQGLRLIYYSQIVNDFQKGDIAEGYSVSREKKESFPLTVTSAQKNPTAFYLCASSSRDRQETQYFGPGTRLLVL.

The V call is TRBV19, the J call TRBJ1-2; D is uncertain. The CDR3 totals 12 residues. Between the trimmed V and J ends, which lost 7 bases and 2 bases, there was a span of 8 bases. The germline V gene encodes CDR1 LNHDA and CDR2 SQIVND (reference sequence). The CDR3 loop is CASKAPNYGYTF. DNA of the CDR3: TGTGCCAGTAAGGCACCGAACTATGGCTACACCTTC.

The rearrangement joins TRBV5-1 to TRBJ2-3; D is ambiguous. CDR3 length: 13 amino acids. CDR1 is SGHRS and CDR2 is YFSETQ in the germline V gene. V was cut by 5 bases and J by 0 bases, with 7 bases left in between. In DNA, the CDR3 is TGCGCCAGCAGGTCTACTAGCACAGATACGCAGTATTTT. It codes for CASRSTSTDTQYF.

This clone was seen a few times. The V call is TRBV7-2, the J call TRBJ2-1; unclear D gene. V lost 5 bases and J 13 bases, leaving 21 bases between the germline ends. The CDR3 runs 14 residues. Germline V gene data show CDR1 as SGHTA and CDR2 as FQGNSA. The CDR3 sequence: CASSPMSLEGEQFF. The CDR3 DNA follows: TGTGCCAGCAGCCCGATGTCCTTGGAAGGAGAACAGTTCTTC.

This chain joins TRBV5-6 and TRBJ1-4, with 7 positions matching TRBD1. The CDR3 covers 15 residues. The trim removed 2 bases at V and 8 bases at J, leaving 9 bases unmatched. In germline, CDR1 is SGHDT, CDR2 YYEEEE. The CDR3 region is CASSLGTAVGEKLFF. The CDR3 DNA reads as TGTGCCAGCAGCTTAGGGACAGCGGTTGGGGAAAAACTGTTTTTT.

V usage is TRBV24-1 and J usage is TRBJ2-1; TRBD2 aligns across 8 bases. Trimming took 3 bases from V and 5 from J; bases not matched to a gene: 5. The germline V gene has CDR1 KGHDR and CDR2 SFDVKD. The CDR3 covers 15 residues. Here the CDR3 reads CATSDPGLVDNEQFF. CDR3 sequence (DNA): TGTGCCACCAGTGATCCGGGACTAGTCGACAATGAGCAGTTCTTC.

Here the CDR3 reads CASSLIGTDTQYF. CDR3 sequence (DNA): TGTGCCAGCAGCTTAATAGGGACAGATACGCAGTATTTT. The chain carries TRBV7-9 and TRBJ2-3; D ambiguous. The germline gives CDR1 SEHNR, CDR2 FQNEAQ (reference sequence). This CDR3 region has 13 residues. Trimming took off 2 bases at V and 3 bases at J, with 6 bases between the two ends.

The chain joins TRBV19 to TRBJ2-5; 9 bases agree with TRBD2. CDR1 LNHDA and CDR2 SQIVND come from the germline V gene (reference sequence). This CDR3 comprises 17 residues. The ends lost 4 bases at V and 4 bases at J; junction bases unmatched: 13. The CDR3 DNA sequence: TGTGCCAGTAGTAGAGGAATAGCGGGGGTGGTGGGAGAGACCCAGTACTTC. This translates into CASSRGIAGVVGETQYF.

The V call is TRBV5-1, the J call TRBJ1-1; no definite D call. The CDR3 covers 14 residues. Per the germline V gene, CDR1 is SGHRS and CDR2 is YFSETQ. Trimming shortened V by 1 base and J by 1 base, and 8 bases separated the two germline ends. CDR3 bases: TGCGCCAGCAGCTTGTGGGGAGCGAACACTGAAGCTTTCTTT. Translating it yields CASSLWGANTEAFF.

The J gene is TRBJ2-2, the V gene TRBV6-4; TRBD1 is a possible D gene (6 bases). The CDR3 runs 17 residues. V was shortened by 6 bases and J by 4 bases, with 21 bases between the two germline ends. Germline-derived CDR1 and CDR2 are MRHNA and SNTAGT. CDR3 amino acids: CASRPKLHRAPTGELFF. In DNA form, the CDR3 reads TGTGCCAGCAGACCGAAATTACACAGGGCTCCCACCGGGGAGCTGTTTTTT.

The chain links TRBV9 to TRBJ2-3, with D unresolved. V was cut by 5 bases and J by 0 bases, with 7 bases left in between. The CDR3 extends over 13 amino acids. CDR1 is SGDLS and CDR2 is YYNGEE in the germline V gene. The CDR3: CASSADSTDTQYF. CDR3 nucleotides: TGTGCCAGCAGTGCGGACAGCACAGATACGCAGTATTTT.

This chain links TRBV5-1 with TRBJ2-3; D gene ambiguous. The V and J ends lost 2 bases and 0 bases respectively, with 7 bases between them. There are 14 residues in the CDR3. CDR1 is SGHRS, CDR2 YFSETQ, per germline. CDR3 coding DNA: TGCGCCAGCAGCTTAGGTCCGAGCACAGATACGCAGTATTTT. Amino acid sequence: CASSLGPSTDTQYF.

This clone was counted a few times. This chain joins TRBV11-3 and TRBJ2-2; D not resolved. The germline gives CDR1 SGHNT, CDR2 YENEEA. This CDR3 comprises 19 residues. Trimming removed 1 base at V and 0 bases at J, with 18 bases between. DNA for the CDR3: TGTGCCAGCAGCTTAGGCGGCGGATTTGCAACCGCGAACACCGGGGAGCTGTTTTTT. This translates into CASSLGGGFATANTGELFF.

The chain joins TRBV6-2 or TRBV6-3 to TRBJ2-7; either TRBD1 or TRBD2 may fit D (6 bases each). Germline V CDR1 and CDR2: MNHEY, SVGEGT. There are 16 residues in the CDR3. The V end lost 0 bases, the J end lost 5 bases, and 17 bases lay between the germline ends. Here the CDR3 DNA reads TGTGCCAGCAGTTACTCGCCTCACGGGGGCTGGGACGAGCAGTACGTC. Translation: CASSYSPHGGWDEQYV.

This rearrangement joins TRBV29-1 to TRBJ2-5, with D possibly being TRBD2 (6 bases). The CDR3 is 11 amino acids. Per the germline V gene, CDR1 is SQVTM and CDR2 is ANQGSEA. V lost 8 bases to trimming and J lost 5 bases, with 12 bases between them. The CDR3 is CSTASEETQYF. The CDR3 DNA sequence: TGCAGCACCGCTAGCGAGGAGACCCAGTACTTC.

The chain couples TRBV5-8 to TRBJ1-2, with a weak D call TRBD1 (5 bases). V was pared by 4 bases and J by 5 bases, with 21 bases between. Germline values: CDR1 SGHTS, CDR2 YDEGEE. The CDR3 is made up of 16 amino acids. CDR3 nucleotide sequence: TGTGCCAGCAGCCCCGCAGTTAGCAGGGAAAGGTATGGCTACACCTTC. It specifies CASSPAVSRERYGYTF.